Given below is one T cell receptor beta chain in context. Its specificity is not known. Compared with germline, one end of the junction differs, possibly owing to a read error. Germline loops: CDR1 MNHEY, CDR2 SMNVEV (reference sequence). The CDR3 extends over 13 amino acids. The data stem from a study of cytomegalovirus exposure and HLA in healthy donors. The study, taken as a whole, reports: It was in a later analysis that TCR association rates were seen to vary by HLA locus, highest for DRB1 and lowest for HLA-C.

PCR primers comprised 60 Vbeta and 13 Jbeta primers. Profiled with immunoSEQ multiplex PCR; TCRdb holds only in-frame clones, not every one. The table includes fewer than 150,000 clones, about 78% detected once. Source material: PBMCs. V is TRBV27 and J is TRBJ1-2; 7 nucleotides line up with TRBD1. The sequence was collected from a male donor in good health and CMV-seronegative. CDR3 region: CASRDRLNYGYPF. For the CDR3, the DNA is TGTGCCAGCAGGGACAGGCTGAACTATGGCTACCCCTTC.